The following is a T cell receptor beta chain sequence with its context. The target antigen is unknown. Cell sorting was applied to PBMCs, and CD4+ and CD8+ T cells were collected. The entry originates in a study of CD8+ T cells in alopecia areata. Study-level background: It was oral tofacitinib, at 5 to 10 mg twice daily, that treated patients received. The study, taken as a whole, reports: Greater clonality was observed in lesional scalp samples, especially alopecia totalis/universalis, versus normal scalp.

Extracted from the samples, RNA was reverse transcribed into cDNA to serve as the sequencing template. Data came from immunoSEQ multiplex PCR; TCRdb stores just in-frame clones and leaves some out. The sample includes roughly 200,000 clones, roughly 59% of them seen just once. The CDR3 is 18 amino acids. CDR1 and CDR2 from the germline V gene are LNHDA and SQIVND (reference sequence). V was clipped by 9 bases and J by 1 base; unmatched bases: 17. Sequencing used CD4+ T cells sorted from blood, obtained at week 0. The V gene is TRBV19, the J gene TRBJ1-5; 8 bases line up with TRBD1. The sequence came from a human donor with alopecia areata. The CDR3 region is CASGQPRTGYGSNQPQHF. The CDR3 nucleotides are TGTGCCAGCGGTCAGCCGAGGACAGGGTACGGGAGCAATCAGCCCCAGCATTTT.